Presented here are 26 T cell receptor beta chains from one specimen sequenced in a study of T cells in Graves' hyperthyroidism and ophthalmopathy. TCR beta CDR3 region amplification was performed from RNA transcripts. With the HTBI primer set, the TCR CDR3 went through a first round of RT-PCR. TCRdb re-called the multiplex PCR reads through MiXCR, storing one row per CDR3 protein. The repertoire includes about 300,000 distinct CDR3 sequences, approximately 19% of them detected once, and 35% to 40% sits in the top ten. Sequenced sample: blood. The receptors were gathered from a man aged 50 or older with Graves' ophthalmopathy.

Turning to this clonotype: Being one base from a much bigger clone, this may be a read error. This chain links TRBV30 with TRBJ1-5; 7 nucleotides line up with TRBD1. The ends lost 3 bases at V and 5 bases at J; junction bases unmatched: 10. The CDR3 covers 15 residues. Germline-derived CDR1 and CDR2 are GTSNPN and SVGIG (reference sequence). The CDR3 reads CAWSPRGRGYQPQHF. As DNA, the CDR3 is TGTGCCTGGAGCCCCCGGGGCAGGGGGTATCAGCCCCAGCATTTT.

This chain joins TRBV10-3 and TRBJ1-4, with TRBD1 as a possible D gene (5 bases). Trimming removed 5 bases at V and 8 bases at J, with 15 bases between. CDR3 length equals 14 residues. Per germline, CDR1 ENHRY and CDR2 SYGVKD. The CDR3 loop reads CAISNGVQGEKLFF. The DNA of the CDR3 is TGTGCCATCAGTAATGGGGTGCAGGGAGAAAAACTGTTTTTT.

This clonotype came up a few times. The rearrangement uses TRBV7-2 and TRBJ1-2; tentative D call: TRBD1 (5 bases). V was clipped by 4 bases and J by 8 bases, with 17 bases between them. This CDR3 region has 14 residues. CDR1 is SGHTA, CDR2 FQGNSA, per germline. CDR3 DNA: TGTGCCAGCAGCTCGGGACCAAAGGTCGGCGGCTACACCTTC. It translates to CASSSGPKVGGYTF.

This clonotype was seen ten or more times. The gene calls are TRBV20-1 and TRBJ2-7, with D tentatively TRBD1 (7 bases). CDR3 length: 14 amino acids. Germline V lookup: CDR1 DFQATT, CDR2 SNEGSKA (reference sequence). Trimming stripped 2 bases from V and 5 bases from J, with 16 bases between. This chain's CDR3 is CSARWGRGVDEQYF. CDR3 coding DNA: TGCAGTGCTAGATGGGGCAGGGGGGTGGACGAGCAGTACTTC.

With respect to this clonotype: One base away lies a much larger clone, so this may be a sequencing read error. V is TRBV2 and J is TRBJ1-1, with D maybe TRBD1 (6 bases). The germline CDR1 and CDR2 sequences are SNHLY and FYNNEI. The CDR3 contains 13 residues. V dropped 10 bases and J dropped 1 base, with 13 bases sitting between them. The CDR3 region is CANRRGTNTEAFF. The CDR3, as DNA: TGTGCCAACCGCAGGGGAACGAACACTGAAGCTTTCTTT.

This clonotype was seen a few times. The genes are TRBV10-3 and TRBJ2-2; 8 bases agree with TRBD1. The length of the CDR3 is 16 residues. J lost 5 bases, V lost 4 bases, and 9 bases had no gene match. CDR1 is ENHRY and CDR2 is SYGVKD in the germline V gene. CDR3 region: CAISGAGQGGTGELFF. CDR3 nucleotides: TGTGCCATCAGTGGGGCTGGACAGGGTGGAACCGGGGAGCTGTTTTTT.

The V and J genes are TRBV25-1 and TRBJ2-5, with 10 bases aligning to TRBD2. The length of the CDR3 is 18 residues. The V gene end was trimmed by 3 bases and the J gene end by 1 base; junction bases not matched to a gene: 11. Per the germline V gene, CDR1 is MGHDK and CDR2 is SYGVNS. The CDR3 is CASSEKLGAGGRQETQYF. DNA for the CDR3: TGTGCCAGCAGTGAGAAACTGGGAGCGGGAGGGCGCCAAGAGACCCAGTACTTC.

The chain links TRBV3-1 to TRBJ1-2, with TRBD1 identical over 9 bases. V lost 4 bases to trimming and J lost 2 bases; unmatched junction nucleotides: 8. CDR1 is LGHDT, CDR2 YNNKEL, per germline (reference sequence). This CDR3 has 16 amino acids. The CDR3 DNA is TGTGCCAGCAGCCCCAACCTCGGGACAGGGAACTATGGCTACACCTTC. Encoded protein: CASSPNLGTGNYGYTF.

The J gene is TRBJ2-6, the V gene TRBV5-1, with D possibly being TRBD2 (6 bases). Germline V gives CDR1 SGHRS, CDR2 YFSETQ. This CDR3 is 17 amino acids long. Trimming cost V 4 bases and J 0 bases, with 14 bases left between them. DNA of the CDR3: TGCGCCAGCAGCACGGGACTCACCAGCTCTGGGGCCAACGTCCTGACTTTC. Its protein product is CASSTGLTSSGANVLTF. The full variable domain, its missing parts supplied by reference TRBV5-1 and TRBJ2-6, is KAGVTQTPRYLIKTRGQQVTLSCSPISGHRSVSWYQQTPGQGLQFLFEYFSETQRNKGNFPGRFSGRQFSNSRSEMNVSTLELGDSALYLCASSTGLTSSGANVLTFGAGSRLTVL.

This clonotype was seen many times. The DNA of the CDR3 is TGTGCCAGCAGTTTATTTGCCCGAGCCAGGGTGATAGAAAAACTGTTTTTT. This codes for CASSLFARARVIEKLFF. The chain uses TRBV28 and TRBJ1-4; a possible D gene is TRBD1 (5 bases). The CDR3 totals 17 residues. Per germline, CDR1 MDHEN and CDR2 SYDVKM. The V and J ends lost 1 base and 8 bases respectively, with 20 bases between them.

The chain links TRBV19 to TRBJ1-5, with D hard to call. The CDR3 is 18 residues long. Trimming took off 3 bases at V and 0 bases at J, with 18 bases between the two ends. Germline V gene sequence: CDR1 LNHDA, CDR2 SQIVND (reference sequence). The CDR3 DNA sequence: TGTGCCAGTAGTATCTCGTGGGTCATCCAAAATAGCAATCAGCCCCAGCATTTT. Translating gives CASSISWVIQNSNQPQHF. The full variable domain, rest sourced from reference TRBV19 and TRBJ1-5, is DGGITQSPKYLFRKEGQNVTLSCEQNLNHDAMYWYRQDPGQGLRLIYYSQIVNDFQKGDIAEGYSVSREKKESFPLTVTSAQKNPTAFYLCASSISWVIQNSNQPQHFGDGTRLSIL.

This clonotype was observed at least ten times. V gene TRBV5-1 combines with J gene TRBJ2-7, with a weak D call TRBD1 (6 bases). Between the trimmed V and J ends, which lost 5 bases and 1 base, there was a span of 10 bases. Germline V CDR1 and CDR2: SGHRS, YFSETQ. The CDR3 totals 13 residues. The CDR3 DNA reads as TGCGCCAGCAGTATCGGACAGTCCTACGAGCAGTACTTC. This encodes CASSIGQSYEQYF.

This clonotype was seen only a few times. The chain combines TRBV20-1 with TRBJ2-7; 7 bases fit TRBD1. Germline values: CDR1 DFQATT, CDR2 SNEGSKA (reference sequence). The CDR3 is 15 amino acids. V shed 0 bases, J shed 4 bases, and the junction held 9 bases outside the gene matches. The CDR3 DNA reads TGCAGTGCTAGAGATCTCGAGGGGGCAGAGTACGAGCAGTACTTC. Amino acid sequence: CSARDLEGAEYEQYF.

This clonotype was counted between two and nine times. This chain uses TRBV6-2 or TRBV6-3 with TRBJ1-2; D ambiguous. Germline CDR1 and CDR2: MNHEY and SVGEGT. Trimming cost V 6 bases and J 13 bases, with 15 bases left between them. This CDR3 contains 11 residues. The CDR3 region is CASSLRYTSTF. DNA for the CDR3: TGTGCCAGCAGCCTACGGTATACTAGCACCTTC.

This clonotype was found a few times. The V and J genes are TRBV20-1 and TRBJ2-5, with D unclear. Trimming left V 7 bases short and J 2 bases short, with 5 bases between. CDR1 DFQATT and CDR2 SNEGSKA come from the germline V gene (reference sequence). The CDR3 has 10 residues. The CDR3: CSVVQETQYF. In DNA, the CDR3 is TGCAGTGTTGTACAAGAGACCCAGTACTTC.

This clonotype was recorded a few times. The chain couples TRBV12-3 or TRBV12-4 to TRBJ2-2; TRBD2 might be the D (6 bases). The CDR3 has 15 residues. Deletions cut 3 bases from V and 6 bases from J, with 14 bases between. The CDR3 protein is CASSLGLAIAGELFF. The CDR3 coding sequence is TGTGCCAGCAGTTTGGGGCTAGCGATAGCCGGGGAGCTGTTTTTT.

This clonotype was counted ten times or more. The chain employs TRBV3-1 and TRBJ2-7, with 7 nucleotides matching TRBD2. The germline V gene encodes CDR1 LGHDT and CDR2 YNNKEL (reference sequence). J gave up 3 bases and V 5 bases, and 7 bases lay outside the gene matches. The CDR3 consists of 14 residues. The CDR3 coding sequence is TGTGCCAGCAGCGTAGTCCGGGAGGTCTACGAGCAGTACTTC. This codes for CASSVVREVYEQYF.

This sequence joins TRBV5-5 and TRBJ2-7; TRBD2 matches 12 bases. Losses at the gene ends were 2 bases for V and 5 bases for J; bases not matched to a gene: 2. In germline, CDR1 is SGHKS, CDR2 YYEKEE (reference sequence). This CDR3 is 14 amino acids long. CDR3 sequence reads: CASSFGLAGNEQYF. The CDR3, as DNA: TGTGCCAGCAGCTTCGGACTAGCGGGAAACGAGCAGTACTTC.

The chain is built from TRBV4-1 and TRBJ2-3, with 12 bases fitting TRBD2. Germline CDR1 and CDR2: MGHRA and YSYEKL. The CDR3 has 17 amino acids. Trimming at V came to 0 bases and at J to 5 bases, leaving 6 bases not matched to a gene. The CDR3 sequence is CASSQEGTSGSIDTQYF. CDR3 coding DNA: TGCGCCAGCAGCCAAGAGGGGACTAGCGGGTCGATAGATACGCAGTATTTT.

V and J are TRBV19 and TRBJ2-1, with TRBD1 matching over 9 bases. The length of the CDR3 is 15 residues. Trimming removed 2 bases from V and 10 bases from J; junction bases left unmatched: 9. Germline V CDR1 and CDR2: LNHDA, SQIVND (reference sequence). CDR3 sequence: CASSITRTGAREQFF. CDR3 nucleotides: TGTGCCAGTAGTATAACCCGGACAGGGGCTCGCGAGCAGTTCTTC.

This clonotype was observed a handful of times. This rearrangement joins TRBV28 to TRBJ2-7; 12 nucleotides line up with TRBD2. The germline V gene has CDR1 MDHEN and CDR2 SYDVKM. The CDR3 is 12 amino acids. Trimming cost V 11 bases and J 3 bases; bases outside gene matches: 2. The chain's CDR3 is CAVTSGSYEQYF. CDR3 DNA: TGTGCCGTGACTAGCGGGAGCTACGAGCAGTACTTC.

This clonotype came up many times. The J gene is TRBJ2-1, the V gene TRBV11-1; 10 bases agree with TRBD1. CDR3 length equals 14 residues. V lost 5 bases, J lost 3 bases, and 1 base stayed unmatched. CDR1 and CDR2 from the germline V gene are SGHAT and FQDESV (reference sequence). The CDR3 coding sequence is TGTGCCAGCAGCCGGACAGGGGGCTACAATGAGCAGTTCTTC. Its translation: CASSRTGGYNEQFF.

This clonotype was counted at least ten times. CDR3 loop: CASSVFQRGGLDQYF. The CDR3 DNA reads TGTGCCAGCAGTGTATTTCAGCGGGGTGGTTTGGACCAGTACTTC. J is TRBJ2-5 and V is TRBV2, with 7 bases matching TRBD2. Germline V gene sequence: CDR1 SNHLY, CDR2 FYNNEI. The CDR3 loop spans 15 amino acids. With V trimmed by 4 bases and J by 10 bases, 15 bases remained unmatched.

This clonotype was found many times. This sequence joins TRBV28 and TRBJ1-1; TRBD1 agrees at 7 bases. CDR1 is MDHEN, CDR2 SYDVKM, per germline. The CDR3 runs 16 residues. V lost 7 bases, J lost 0 bases, and 11 bases stayed unmatched. CDR3 loop: CASTQGGRVMNTEAFF. CDR3 sequence (DNA): TGTGCCAGCACCCAGGGGGGGCGTGTTATGAACACTGAAGCTTTCTTT.

This clonotype was seen more than once but under ten times. The chain links TRBV29-1 to TRBJ2-1; D may be TRBD1 (5 bases). The CDR3 is 12 residues long. Germline V lookup: CDR1 SQVTM, CDR2 ANQGSEA. V lost 6 bases and J 7 bases, leaving 13 bases between the germline ends. The CDR3 nucleotides are TGCAGCGTGCTTGGCAGGGTGAATGAGCAGTTCTTC. Residues: CSVLGRVNEQFF.

This clonotype was recorded many times. The rearrangement uses TRBV11-2 and TRBJ2-3, with 9 bases matching TRBD2. The germline V gene encodes CDR1 SGHAT and CDR2 FQNNGV. The CDR3 is 15 residues long. Trimming at V came to 0 bases and at J to 9 bases, leaving 7 bases not matched to a gene. CDR3 loop: CASSLDGGSGGTQYF. The CDR3 DNA reads as TGTGCCAGCAGCTTAGATGGGGGGAGCGGGGGGACGCAGTATTTT.